One and the same sample provided the 29 T cell receptor beta chains below, sequenced in a study of T cell repertoires in aging, cancer and after chemotherapy. TCR beta rearrangements were amplified from peripheral blood genomic DNA. Multiplex touch-down PCR with TRB-A/B primers amplified rearranged V-D-J TRB sequences. MiXCR, run by TCRdb on the multiplex PCR reads, gives a single entry per CDR3 protein. The sample lists approximately 13,000 distinct CDR3 sequences, 20% to 30% occurring once. The specimen was blood. The source of these receptors is a human donor in good health.

J is TRBJ1-1 and V is TRBV4-1; maybe TRBD1 (5 bases). Trimming left V 4 bases short and J 5 bases short, with 11 bases between. CDR3 length: 13 residues. Germline V gene data show CDR1 as MGHRA and CDR2 as YSYEKL. CDR3 loop: CASSRTQGTEAFF. CDR3 in DNA: TGCGCCAGCAGCCGAACCCAGGGTACTGAAGCTTTCTTT.

This chain links TRBV6-5 with TRBJ2-5; TRBD2 might be the D (6 bases). The CDR3 is 15 amino acids. Trimming took 7 bases from V and 2 from J, leaving 17 bases between them. Germline CDR1 and CDR2: MNHEY and SVGAGI. The CDR3 here is CASTDLPRGQETQYF. The CDR3 nucleotides are TGTGCCAGCACTGATCTCCCCCGGGGGCAAGAGACCCAGTACTTC.

This clonotype is deemed medium-sized (0.01 to 0.1%). This rearrangement joins TRBV29-1 to TRBJ1-1; D remains unclear. V lost 4 bases to trimming and J lost 4 bases, with 16 bases between them. CDR1 SQVTM and CDR2 ANQGSEA come from the germline V gene. CDR3 size: 14 residues. Here the CDR3 reads CSVGGIGSGTEAFF. The CDR3, as DNA: TGCAGCGTTGGAGGAATAGGGAGTGGCACTGAAGCTTTCTTT.

This chain connects TRBV28 to TRBJ2-5; 7 bases match TRBD1. With V trimmed by 8 bases and J by 5 bases, 8 bases remained unmatched. CDR3 length: 13 residues. Germline V gene lookup returns CDR1 MDHEN and CDR2 SYDVKM. CDR3 loop: CASGRQGSETQYF. Here the CDR3 DNA reads TGTGCCAGCGGGCGACAGGGATCGGAGACCCAGTACTTC.

By share of the sample, this clonotype is medium-sized. The V and J genes are TRBV12-3 or TRBV12-4 and TRBJ2-1; D unclear. The ends were cut back, 3 bases at V and 4 bases at J, with 13 bases in the middle. The CDR3 is 15 amino acids. CDR3 region: CASSFVVKSYNEQFF. The CDR3 region has the DNA TGTGCCAGCAGTTTCGTAGTCAAATCGTACAATGAGCAGTTCTTC.

V gene TRBV6-2 or TRBV6-3 combines with J gene TRBJ2-7; 7 nucleotides match TRBD1. The CDR3 spans 16 residues. CDR1 and CDR2 from the germline V gene are MNHEY and SVGEGT. V gave up 6 bases and J gave up 2 bases; unmatched junction bases: 13. The CDR3 DNA follows: TGTGCCAGCAGCCGAATATCCGGGACAGAAGCCTACGAGCAGTACGTC. Translation: CASSRISGTEAYEQYV.

V gene TRBV6-1 combines with J gene TRBJ2-4; 11 bases align to TRBD2. This CDR3 comprises 15 residues. Germline-derived CDR1 and CDR2 are MNHNS and SASEGT. Losses at the gene ends were 1 base for V and 8 bases for J; bases not matched to a gene: 4. CDR3 in DNA: TGTGCCAGCAGTGAAGTAGCGGGGGGGCCAGACATTCAGTACTTC. This translates into CASSEVAGGPDIQYF.

J is TRBJ1-2 and V is TRBV20-1, with D uncertain. Trimming left V 3 bases short and J 8 bases short, with 19 bases between. The germline V gene has CDR1 DFQATT and CDR2 SNEGSKA (reference sequence). The CDR3 totals 14 residues. The CDR3 loop is CSASLAPSRIGYTF. DNA of the CDR3: TGCAGTGCTAGTTTGGCGCCCTCGAGGATCGGCTACACCTTC.

V gene TRBV20-1 combines with J gene TRBJ2-3, with 12 bases matching TRBD2. Per germline, CDR1 DFQATT and CDR2 SNEGSKA (reference sequence). The V segment lost 8 bases and the J segment 5 bases; nucleotides outside the gene matches: 8. The CDR3 is 14 residues long. The CDR3 is CSLGGLAGRDTQYF. In DNA, the CDR3 is TGCAGTCTCGGCGGACTAGCGGGGAGAGATACGCAGTATTTT.

This clonotype has more than one count but fewer than ten. The V call is TRBV6-6, the J call TRBJ1-4; D ambiguous. CDR1 and CDR2 from the germline V gene are MNHNY and SVGAGI (reference sequence). The CDR3 runs to 19 residues. The ends were cut back, 0 bases at V and 4 bases at J, with 21 bases in the middle. CDR3 amino acids: CASSYSSASKRQFNEKLFF. The CDR3 coding sequence is TGTGCCAGCAGTTACTCATCGGCCTCGAAGCGTCAATTTAATGAAAAACTGTTTTTT.

This chain links TRBV28 with TRBJ2-3, with D possibly being TRBD2 (6 bases). Germline CDR1 MDHEN, CDR2 SYDVKM. The CDR3 loop spans 13 amino acids. The V gene lost 4 bases and the J gene lost 1 base, with 6 bases spanning the gap. CDR3 region: CASSSGGTDTQYF. CDR3 bases: TGTGCCAGCAGTTCGGGGGGCACAGATACGCAGTATTTT. Using reference TRBV28 and TRBJ2-3 for the parts outside the CDR3, the full variable domain is DVKVTQSSRYLVKRTGEKVFLECVQDMDHENMFWYRQDPGLGLRLIYFSYDVKMKEKGDIPEGYSVSREKKERFSLILESASTNQTSMYLCASSSGGTDTQYFGPGTRLTVL.

This clonotype has more than one count but fewer than ten. The V call is TRBV20-1, the J call TRBJ2-2; the D call may be TRBD1 or TRBD2 (5 bases each). The CDR3 runs 17 residues. Trimming removed 1 base from V and 2 bases from J, with 17 bases in between. CDR1 is DFQATT, CDR2 SNEGSKA, per germline (reference sequence). The CDR3 DNA sequence: TGCAGTGCTAGAGGCCTAATAGGGACGGTTAACACCGGGGAGCTGTTTTTT. Translating gives CSARGLIGTVNTGELFF.

Concerning this clonotype itself: A much larger clone lies a single base off, so this may be a read error. This chain uses TRBV6-5 with TRBJ2-3; D may be TRBD1 (6 bases). The CDR3 covers 18 residues. V lost 5 bases and J lost 3, with 24 bases in between. Germline CDR1 and CDR2: MNHEY and SVGAGI. CDR3 protein: CASSDEGRSGVETDTQYF. CDR3 in DNA: TGTGCCAGCAGTGACGAGGGTCGTTCAGGGGTCGAAACAGATACGCAGTATTTT.

By share, this clonotype ranks as medium-sized (0.01 to 0.1%). This rearrangement joins TRBV15 to TRBJ2-7; D gene uncertain. CDR3 size: 13 residues. Germline V gene lookup returns CDR1 LNHNV and CDR2 YYDKDF (reference sequence). V lost 3 bases and J 2 bases, leaving 8 bases between the germline ends. In DNA, the CDR3 is TGTGCCACCAGCAGGGGCCTGACCTACGAGCAGTACTTC. Translating gives CATSRGLTYEQYF.

The V call is TRBV12-3 or TRBV12-4, the J call TRBJ1-6, with D hard to call. V was trimmed by 3 bases and J by 6 bases, leaving 12 bases between them. The CDR3 sequence is 15 residues long. The CDR3 bases are TGTGCCAGCAGTTTGGTCGGACGAAGTAATTCACCCCTCCACTTT. This gives the protein CASSLVGRSNSPLHF.

This clonotype showed up just a few times. The chain joins TRBV12-3 or TRBV12-4 to TRBJ1-1; D is unclear. The CDR3 is 15 amino acids. Trimming pared 0 bases from V and 0 bases from J, leaving 8 bases between. CDR3 protein: CASSLAPQMNTEAFF. The CDR3 DNA reads as TGTGCCAGCAGTTTAGCCCCCCAAATGAACACTGAAGCTTTCTTT.

The chain uses TRBV7-9 and TRBJ1-1; weak D call: TRBD1 (5 bases). Germline V gives CDR1 SEHNR, CDR2 FQNEAQ (reference sequence). The V end lost 5 bases, the J end lost 0 bases, and 10 bases lay between the germline ends. There are 14 residues in the CDR3. In nucleotides, the CDR3 is TGTGCCAGCAGCCAGGGTATTTTGAACACTGAAGCTTTCTTT. Its translation: CASSQGILNTEAFF.

Regarding this clonotype: A much larger clone sits a single nucleotide away, making a read error possible. The V gene is TRBV6-6, the J gene TRBJ1-2; 7 positions match TRBD1. Trimming removed 3 bases from V and 7 bases from J; junction bases left unmatched: 11. Germline V gives CDR1 MNHNY, CDR2 SVGAGI (reference sequence). The CDR3 is 15 amino acids. Here the CDR3 reads CASSYERTGSAGYTF. CDR3 in DNA: TGTGCCAGCAGTTATGAAAGGACAGGCTCGGCTGGCTACACCTTC.

The sample holds a few counts of this clonotype. The CDR3 nucleotides are TGTGCCAGCATCACCCTGGGAGGGGCCAACGTCCTGACTTTC. It codes for CASITLGGANVLTF. The V call is TRBV6-5, the J call TRBJ2-6; D gene ambiguous. The ends were cut back, 7 bases at V and 4 bases at J, with 11 bases in the middle. CDR3 length equals 14 residues. From germline, CDR1 is MNHEY and CDR2 SVGAGI.

To note about this clonotype: Without the conserved terminal phenylalanine or tryptophan, this CDR3 likely stems from a read error. The gene calls are TRBV10-3 and TRBJ1-3; possible D gene TRBD1, 5 bases. The germline V gene encodes CDR1 ENHRY and CDR2 SYGVKD. This CDR3 spans 14 amino acids. Trimming left V 6 bases short and J 4 bases short, with 13 bases between. In DNA, the CDR3 is TGTGCCATCAGCCCGACGGGGCACGGAAACACCATATATCTT. It translates to CAISPTGHGNTIYL.

Concerning this clonotype itself: A read error may be the cause here, since a much bigger clone is one base away. The chain joins TRBV20-1 to TRBJ2-7; possibly TRBD2 for D (7 bases). In germline, CDR1 is DFQATT, CDR2 SNEGSKA (reference sequence). The CDR3 spans 13 residues. The CDR3 region has the DNA TGCAGCTTCGACTCGGGGGGCTACTACGAGCAGTACTTC. Translation gives CSFDSGGYYEQYF.

The V gene is TRBV7-9, the J gene TRBJ2-2; D tentatively reads TRBD1 or TRBD2 (5 bases each). The CDR3 is made up of 14 amino acids. Germline V gene lookup returns CDR1 SEHNR and CDR2 FQNEAQ (reference sequence). Trimming shortened V by 6 bases and J by 5 bases, and 13 bases separated the two germline ends. The CDR3 loop is CASRLQEGTGELFF. The CDR3 DNA reads as TGTGCCAGCAGACTACAAGAGGGGACCGGGGAGCTGTTTTTT.

J is TRBJ2-1 and V is TRBV7-2; D remains unclear. This CDR3 is 13 amino acids long. CDR1 SGHTA and CDR2 FQGNSA come from the germline V gene. Trimming cost V 1 base and J 7 bases, with 8 bases left between them. The CDR3 loop reads CASSLGFGNEQFF. Here the CDR3 DNA reads TGTGCCAGCAGCTTAGGGTTCGGGAATGAGCAGTTCTTC.

The gene calls are TRBV27 and TRBJ2-5; 7 positions match TRBD1. J was trimmed by 4 bases and V by 7 bases; bases with no gene match: 12. CDR1 and CDR2 from the germline V gene are MNHEY and SMNVEV (reference sequence). This CDR3 has 15 residues. The CDR3 nucleotides read TGTGCCAGCATGGAGAGGGGGCGCATCGGAGAGACCCAGTACTTC. It is translated as CASMERGRIGETQYF.

This clonotype was detected only a few times. The chain combines TRBV6-5 with TRBJ2-3, with 9 bases matching TRBD1. The CDR3 runs to 17 residues. Germline loops: CDR1 MNHEY, CDR2 SVGAGI. V shed 0 bases, J shed 3 bases, and the junction held 7 bases outside the gene matches. The CDR3 DNA reads TGTGCCAGCAGTTACTCGCGAACAGGGGGCGCGACAGATACGCAGTATTTT. The encoded protein is CASSYSRTGGATDTQYF.

By sample fraction, this clonotype is medium-sized. V usage is TRBV6-6 and J usage is TRBJ1-2, with D tentatively TRBD1 (5 bases). This CDR3 region has 15 residues. Germline V CDR1 and CDR2: MNHNY, SVGAGI (reference sequence). V was shortened by 2 bases and J by 4 bases, with 14 bases between the two germline ends. The CDR3 region is CASSYGQGRSYGYTF. DNA for the CDR3: TGTGCCAGCAGTTACGGGCAGGGCAGGAGCTATGGCTACACCTTC.

This rearrangement joins TRBV10-3 to TRBJ1-5; D call uncertain. Per germline, CDR1 ENHRY and CDR2 SYGVKD. This CDR3 is built from 15 residues. V lost 0 bases and J 1 base, leaving 7 bases between the germline ends. CDR3 bases: TGTGCCATCAGTGAGTCCGGCGGGAGCAATCAGCCCCAGCATTTT. This encodes CAISESGGSNQPQHF.

Details on this clonotype: One junction end disagrees with the germline gene, perhaps due to a read error. This CDR3 reads CASSSHPRRMNTDAFF. Here the CDR3 DNA reads TGTGCCAGTAGTAGCCACCCTCGGAGGATGAACACTGATGCTTTCTTT. The genes are TRBV19 and TRBJ1-1; D gene unclear. In germline, CDR1 is LNHDA, CDR2 SQIVND (reference sequence). CDR3 size: 16 residues.

The chain joins TRBV20-1 to TRBJ1-2; TRBD1 aligns across 7 bases. V dropped 6 bases and J dropped 4; count of bases not matched to a gene: 23. The CDR3 spans 18 residues. The germline gives CDR1 DFQATT, CDR2 SNEGSKA (reference sequence). The CDR3 DNA reads TGCAGTGCCTCTCAAGCCGGGACAGAGCGTCCATTTACCTATGGCTACACCTTC. It specifies CSASQAGTERPFTYGYTF.